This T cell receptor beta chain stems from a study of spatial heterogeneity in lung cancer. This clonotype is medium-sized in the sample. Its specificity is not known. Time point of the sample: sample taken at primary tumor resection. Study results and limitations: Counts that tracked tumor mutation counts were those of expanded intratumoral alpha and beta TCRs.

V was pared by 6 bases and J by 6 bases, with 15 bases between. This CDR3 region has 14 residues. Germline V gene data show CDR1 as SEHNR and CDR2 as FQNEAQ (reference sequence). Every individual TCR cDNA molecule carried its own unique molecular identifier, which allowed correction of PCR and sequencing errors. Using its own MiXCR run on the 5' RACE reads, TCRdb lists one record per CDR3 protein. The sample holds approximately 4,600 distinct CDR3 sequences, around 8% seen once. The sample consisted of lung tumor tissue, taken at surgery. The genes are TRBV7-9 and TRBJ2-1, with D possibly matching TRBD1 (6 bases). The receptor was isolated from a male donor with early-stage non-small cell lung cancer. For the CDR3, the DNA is TGTGCCAGCAGTACCCGGGACACCCTCAATGAGCAGTTCTTC. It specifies CASSTRDTLNEQFF.